The 3 T cell receptor beta chains in this list originate from one sample, sequenced in a study of cytomegalovirus exposure and HLA in healthy donors. 13 Jbeta primers and 60 Vbeta primers were used for the PCR. Profiling relied on immunoSEQ multiplex PCR, and the TCRdb table lists in-frame clones only, not all of them. The sample includes roughly 100,000 clones, roughly four fifths of them seen just once. The sample was PBMCs. The receptors here all came from a man aged 40-50 years in good health and CMV-seronegative.

This clone was counted only a few times. The CDR3: CASRKGLAGSYNEQFF. CDR3 DNA sequence: TGTGCCAGCAGAAAGGGACTAGCGGGCTCCTACAATGAGCAGTTCTTC. The chain has TRBV28 and TRBJ2-1; TRBD2 agrees at 12 bases. Trimming took 6 bases from V and 0 from J; bases not matched to a gene: 3. This CDR3 is 16 amino acids long. Germline V gene data show CDR1 as MDHEN and CDR2 as SYDVKM.

This clone was recorded once. The chain joins TRBV29-1 to TRBJ2-1; the match to TRBD2 covers 8 bases. The CDR3 runs to 14 residues. V lost 7 bases and J lost 8; bases outside the gene matches: 13. Germline V gene sequence: CDR1 SQVTM, CDR2 ANQGSEA. CDR3 in DNA: TGCAGCGGCTCATCGGGACTAGTAGATCATGAGCAGTTCTTC. This encodes CSGSSGLVDHEQFF.

This chain links TRBV10-1 with TRBJ2-1; 12 bases fit TRBD2. This CDR3 contains 16 residues. CDR1 and CDR2 from the germline V gene are WNHNN and SYGVQD (reference sequence). The V segment lost 3 bases and the J segment 3 bases; nucleotides outside the gene matches: 3. The CDR3 sequence is CASSDASGRVYNEQFF. The DNA of the CDR3 is TGCGCCAGCAGTGACGCTAGCGGGAGGGTCTACAATGAGCAGTTCTTC.